This T cell receptor beta chain was captured by sequencing in a study of cytomegalovirus exposure and HLA in healthy donors. As regards this clone: This CDR3 is also generated by other DNA sequences in the sample.

V was clipped by 2 bases and J by 3 bases, with 6 bases between them. Germline V gene sequence: CDR1 SGHRS, CDR2 YFSETQ. The CDR3 spans 13 residues. Amplification used 60 Vbeta primers and 13 Jbeta primers. The method was immunoSEQ multiplex PCR; TCRdb's version includes in-frame clones alone and lacks a portion of them. The profile shows about 160,000 clones, 80% of them singletons. Sample: PBMCs. This sequence joins TRBV5-1 and TRBJ2-1; a possible D gene is TRBD1 (6 bases). This sequence was found in a human donor in good health. The CDR3 DNA sequence: TGCGCCAGCAGCTTAGGGGGCTACAATGAGCAGTTCTTC. Translating gives CASSLGGYNEQFF.